The next 15 T cell receptor beta chains were all read from a single sample in a study of blood T cell repertoires in COVID-19. Assay used: immunoSEQ multiplex PCR; TCRdb lists only in-frame clones, some missing. The sample comprises approximately 380,000 clones, about nine tenths of which are singletons, and around 0.86% rests with the top ten. Sample: PBMCs or T cells enriched from blood (not recorded which). All receptors derive from a woman in her thirties or forties who had been exposed to COVID-19.

This clone was detected once. The chain has TRBV27 and TRBJ2-7; D gene unclear. Per the germline V gene, CDR1 is MNHEY and CDR2 is SMNVEV (reference sequence). The V gene lost 2 bases and the J gene lost 4 bases, with 6 bases spanning the gap. The CDR3 is 12 residues long. CDR3 loop: CASSLNRYEQYF. The CDR3 region has the DNA TGTGCCAGCAGTTTAAACCGGTACGAGCAGTACTTC.

This chain uses TRBV7-2 with TRBJ2-7; 10 nucleotides align to TRBD1. Trimming at V came to 1 base and at J to 5 bases, leaving 5 bases not matched to a gene. This CDR3 spans 15 amino acids. Per germline, CDR1 SGHTA and CDR2 FQGNSA. CDR3 protein: CASSLEGTGVHEQYF. The CDR3 bases are TGTGCCAGCAGCTTAGAGGGGACAGGGGTTCACGAGCAGTACTTC.

The chain uses TRBV11-2 and TRBJ1-2, with 12 bases aligning to TRBD1. V lost 5 bases, J lost 5 bases, and 15 bases stayed unmatched. The germline gives CDR1 SGHAT, CDR2 FQNNGV. This CDR3 comprises 18 residues. This CDR3 reads CASSTRDRGRLPLYGYTF. Written as DNA, the CDR3 is TGTGCCAGCAGCACAAGGGACAGGGGGCGCTTACCCCTTTATGGCTACACCTTC.

V and J are TRBV18 and TRBJ2-7; TRBD1 aligns across 8 bases. Germline V gene sequence: CDR1 KGHSH, CDR2 LQKENI. V shed 3 bases and J 7 bases; nucleotides not matched to a gene: 11. This CDR3 region has 15 residues. This CDR3 is CASSPLATGAWEQYF. CDR3 DNA: TGTGCCAGCTCACCCCTGGCGACAGGGGCGTGGGAGCAGTACTTC.

The rearrangement uses TRBV11-2 and TRBJ2-7; D is uncertain. V was cut by 5 bases and J by 2 bases, with 13 bases left in between. The CDR3 runs to 14 residues. The germline gives CDR1 SGHAT, CDR2 FQNNGV. CDR3 DNA: TGTGCCAGCAGCCCGGCACTAACGACCTACGAGCAGTACTTC. Residues: CASSPALTTYEQYF.

The J gene is TRBJ1-6, the V gene TRBV3-1 (or the pseudogene TRBV3-2); the match to TRBD1 covers 7 bases. Unmatched junction bases numbered 4, after V lost 4 bases and J lost 4 bases. The CDR3 is made up of 15 amino acids. Germline CDR1 LGHDT, CDR2 YNNKEL (reference sequence). The CDR3 spells CASSPPGQYNSPLHF. DNA of the CDR3: TGTGCCAGCAGCCCCCCGGGACAGTATAATTCACCCCTCCACTTT.

This chain joins TRBV21-1 and TRBJ2-3; the tabulated D call, TRBD2, remains unverified against the DNA. TRBV21-1 is a pseudogene locus. The CDR3 runs to 21 residues. The CDR3 region has the DNA TGTGCCAGCACCCCTGGAAAGGTGGCAGCCACTAATATTACTAGCACAGATACGCAGTATTTT. It encodes CASTPGKVAATNITSTDTQYF.

The chain carries TRBV27 and TRBJ1-2; 7 bases map to TRBD1. Trimming at V came to 3 bases and at J to 6 bases, leaving 10 bases not matched to a gene. This CDR3 contains 15 residues. Germline V gene data show CDR1 as MNHEY and CDR2 as SMNVEV (reference sequence). The CDR3 is CASSLLTGSVDGYTF. The CDR3 coding sequence is TGTGCCAGCAGTTTGTTGACAGGGTCGGTGGATGGCTACACCTTC.

This chain uses TRBV30 with TRBJ2-1; a weak D match, TRBD1 (6 bases). The CDR3 extends over 15 amino acids. Trimming took 5 bases from V and 3 from J, leaving 17 bases between them. Per germline, CDR1 GTSNPN and CDR2 SVGIG (reference sequence). The CDR3 loop is CAWGAGTPNYNEQFF. CDR3 bases: TGTGCCTGGGGGGCTGGGACACCTAACTACAATGAGCAGTTCTTC.

The chain joins TRBV9 to TRBJ1-3, with D perhaps TRBD1 (5 bases). V gave up 3 bases and J gave up 0 bases, with 19 bases separating them. The germline gives CDR1 SGDLS, CDR2 YYNGEE. The CDR3 contains 18 residues. CDR3 sequence reads: CASSALRGTGSSGNTIYF. CDR3 DNA: TGTGCCAGCAGCGCCCTCCGGGGGACCGGCAGCTCTGGAAACACCATATATTTT. The full variable domain, in which reference TRBV9 and TRBJ1-3 provide the parts outside the CDR3, is DSGVTQTPKHLITATGQRVTLRCSPRSGDLSVYWYQQSLDQGLQFLIQYYNGEERAKGNILERFSAQQFPDLHSELNLSSLELGDSALYFCASSALRGTGSSGNTIYFGEGSWLTVV.

This clone was recorded a few times. V usage is TRBV19 and J usage is TRBJ2-7; tentative D call: TRBD1 (6 bases). There are 14 residues in the CDR3. Germline V gives CDR1 LNHDA, CDR2 SQIVND (reference sequence). Between the trimmed V and J ends, which lost 4 bases and 2 bases, there was a span of 12 bases. In DNA, the CDR3 is TGTGCCAGTAGTACAACAGGGTATGCCTACGAGCAGTACTTC. Translated, it gives CASSTTGYAYEQYF.

The rearrangement joins TRBV30 to TRBJ1-6; the D is unclear. The germline V gene has CDR1 GTSNPN and CDR2 SVGIG (reference sequence). V gave up 1 base and J gave up 9 bases, with 7 bases separating them. This CDR3 has 12 residues. The CDR3 sequence is CAWSDQFSPLHF. In nucleotides, the CDR3 is TGTGCCTGGAGTGACCAGTTTTCACCCCTCCACTTT. Variable domain in full (rest from reference TRBV30 and TRBJ1-6): SQTIHQWPATLVQPVGSPLSLECTVEGTSNPNLYWYRQAAGRGLQLLFYSVGIGQISSEVPQNLSASRPQDRQFILSSKKLLLSDSGFYLCAWSDQFSPLHFGNGTRLTVT.

This clone has more than one count but fewer than ten. V and J are TRBV5-1 and TRBJ2-7; D gene uncertain. The V gene lost 3 bases and the J gene lost 0 bases, with 4 bases spanning the gap. The CDR3 totals 12 residues. CDR1 and CDR2 from the germline V gene are SGHRS and YFSETQ. The CDR3 protein is CASSSRSYEQYF. The CDR3 DNA follows: TGCGCCAGCAGCTCCCGCTCCTACGAGCAGTACTTC.

The chain uses TRBV5-4 and TRBJ1-2; 9 bases line up with TRBD1. This CDR3 is 14 amino acids long. In germline, CDR1 is SGHNT, CDR2 YYREEE (reference sequence). After removal of 4 bases from V and 5 bases from J, the junction contained 6 bases not matched to a gene. The CDR3 spells CASSPGQGYYGYTF. The DNA of the CDR3 is TGTGCCAGCAGCCCGGGACAGGGATATTATGGCTACACCTTC.

The chain joins TRBV12-3 or TRBV12-4 to TRBJ2-7, with no clear D. The CDR3 contains 13 residues. The ends were cut back, 2 bases at V and 1 base at J, with 6 bases in the middle. In nucleotides, the CDR3 is TGTGCCAGCAGTTTACATACTTCCTACGAGCAGTACTTC. Its protein product is CASSLHTSYEQYF.